The source of this T cell receptor beta chain is a study of blood T cells in healthy people across ages. Next came a second PCR, run for roughly 6 to 11 cycles, which used a sample-barcoded 5' primer along with a J-beta primer mix. TCRdb called the 5' RACE reads again in MiXCR, with one record for every CDR3 protein. Of over 1,500,000 distinct CDR3 sequences in the sample, about two fifths are singletons; the top ten hold more than 20%. The CDR3 is 14 amino acids. Germline-derived CDR1 and CDR2 are MNHEY and SVGEGT. The sequenced material came from blood. The chain carries TRBV6-2 or TRBV6-3 and TRBJ2-1, with TRBD2 as a possible D gene (6 bases). The J call may be in error: the DNA end matches TRBJ2-7 better. This sequence was found in a human donor in good health. The CDR3 spells CASSTDERGGEQYF. The CDR3 nucleotides read TGTGCCAGCAGTACCGACGAAAGGGGAGGCGAGCAGTACTTC.